Below, 26 T cell receptor beta chains from the same sample are listed, as sequenced in a study of T cell responses to AZD1222 COVID-19 vaccine. Produced via immunoSEQ multiplex PCR; TCRdb's table is partial and in-frame only. Here the sample spans nearly 110,000 clones, nearly 90% being singletons. The specimen was peripheral blood, collected 28 days after the second AZD1222 dose. These receptors were taken from an adult who received the AZD1222 COVID-19 vaccine.

The V call is TRBV28, the J call TRBJ2-7; TRBD2 agrees at 12 bases. CDR3 length: 15 amino acids. The germline gives CDR1 MDHEN, CDR2 SYDVKM. V shed 6 bases, J shed 2 bases, and the junction held 5 bases outside the gene matches. The CDR3 loop reads CASSPRTSGAYEQYF. CDR3 bases: TGTGCCAGCAGCCCCCGGACTAGCGGGGCCTACGAGCAGTACTTC.

J is TRBJ1-2 and V is TRBV5-4; a weak D match, TRBD1 (6 bases). The V end was cut by 4 bases, the J end by 4 bases, with 14 bases between. The CDR3 contains 14 residues. The V gene's germline CDR1 is SGHNT and CDR2 YYREEE (reference sequence). As DNA, the CDR3 is TGTGCCAGCAGCGATATGTCGGGGGCCTATGGCTACACCTTC. Encoded protein: CASSDMSGAYGYTF. Full variable domain (outside the CDR3, taken from reference TRBV5-4 and TRBJ1-2): ETGVTQSPTHLIKTRGQQVTLRCSSQSGHNTVSWYQQALGQGPQFIFQYYREEENGRGNFPPRFSGLQFPNYSSELNVNALELDDSALYLCASSDMSGAYGYTFGSGTRLTVV.

The chain has TRBV6-2 or TRBV6-3 and TRBJ1-5; D perhaps matches TRBD1 (5 bases). The CDR3 totals 17 residues. V lost 2 bases and J lost 4, with 18 bases in between. The germline CDR1 and CDR2 sequences are MNHEY and SVGEGT. CDR3 in amino acids: CASSYTGDGRNNQPQHF. The CDR3 DNA reads as TGTGCCAGCAGTTACACCGGGGACGGACGAAATAATCAGCCCCAGCATTTT.

The chain carries TRBV18 and TRBJ2-3; no firm D call. Trimming took 1 base from V and 6 from J, leaving 8 bases between them. Germline CDR1 KGHSH, CDR2 LQKENI. The CDR3 runs to 13 residues. CDR3 sequence: CASSPRVSDTQYF. As DNA, the CDR3 is TGTGCCAGCTCACCACGTGTTTCTGATACGCAGTATTTT.

The chain carries TRBV14 and TRBJ2-1; D may correspond to TRBD1 or TRBD2 (5 bases each). Per germline, CDR1 SGHDN and CDR2 FVKESK. The CDR3 runs 16 residues. Deletions cut 1 base from V and 7 bases from J, with 17 bases between. The CDR3: CASSQVEGRRYNEQFF. The CDR3 DNA reads TGTGCCAGCAGCCAAGTTGAGGGGCGTAGGTATAATGAGCAGTTCTTC.

This clone occurred once. This chain connects TRBV6-5 to TRBJ2-1, with TRBD2 as a possible D gene (5 bases). CDR1 is MNHEY, CDR2 SVGAGI, per germline. There are 14 residues in the CDR3. V was pared by 6 bases and J by 0 bases, with 9 bases between. This CDR3 is CASSPRDSYNEQFF. The DNA for the CDR3 is TGTGCCAGCAGCCCCCGGGACTCCTACAATGAGCAGTTCTTC.

V usage is TRBV3-1 (or the pseudogene TRBV3-2) and J usage is TRBJ2-6; D unresolved. There are 13 residues in the CDR3. Germline assignment: CDR1 LGHDT and CDR2 YNNKEL (reference sequence). The ends were cut back, 6 bases at V and 0 bases at J, with 3 bases in the middle. CDR3 sequence reads: CASRTSGANVLTF. CDR3 DNA sequence: TGTGCCAGCAGGACCTCTGGGGCCAACGTCCTGACTTTC.

V and J are TRBV2 and TRBJ1-5, with 7 bases that match TRBD1. J lost 4 bases, V lost 6 bases, and 6 bases had no gene match. The germline V gene has CDR1 SNHLY and CDR2 FYNNEI. There are 14 residues in the CDR3. Written as DNA, the CDR3 is TGTGCCAGCAGGGGGGACAGCCAGAATCAGCCCCAGCATTTT. It translates to CASRGDSQNQPQHF.

The gene calls are TRBV29-1 and TRBJ2-3; 9 nucleotides line up with TRBD2. V trimming: 7 bases; J trimming: 1 base; junction bases outside the gene matches: 9. Per the germline V gene, CDR1 is SQVTM and CDR2 is ANQGSEA. This CDR3 contains 15 residues. For the CDR3, the DNA is TGCAGCGCCACTGGCGCTAGCGGGGGCACAGATACGCAGTATTTT. Translated: CSATGASGGTDTQYF.

V usage is TRBV2 and J usage is TRBJ1-2; 7 positions agree with TRBD1. Trimming removed 5 bases from V and 7 bases from J; junction bases left unmatched: 10. The CDR3 loop spans 14 amino acids. Per germline, CDR1 SNHLY and CDR2 FYNNEI. CDR3 DNA: TGTGCCAGCAGTTACGACAGGGCAAGGAGTGGCTACACCTTC. Amino acids: CASSYDRARSGYTF.

The rearrangement uses TRBV5-1 and TRBJ2-1, with D uncertain. The ends were cut back, 4 bases at V and 0 bases at J, with 11 bases in the middle. There are 15 residues in the CDR3. CDR1 and CDR2 from the germline V gene are SGHRS and YFSETQ. The CDR3 region is CASSATRASYNEQFF. CDR3 DNA sequence: TGCGCCAGCAGCGCCACACGGGCCTCCTACAATGAGCAGTTCTTC. The variable domain in full, completed from reference TRBV5-1 and TRBJ2-1, reads KAGVTQTPRYLIKTRGQQVTLSCSPISGHRSVSWYQQTPGQGLQFLFEYFSETQRNKGNFPGRFSGRQFSNSRSEMNVSTLELGDSALYLCASSATRASYNEQFFGPGTRLTVL.

This sequence joins TRBV7-9 and TRBJ1-1; a possible D gene is TRBD1 (5 bases). This CDR3 has 16 amino acids. Germline V CDR1 and CDR2: SEHNR, FQNEAQ (reference sequence). V lost 1 base and J lost 2, with 14 bases in between. This chain's CDR3 is CASSLEAGGFNTEAFF. In DNA form, the CDR3 reads TGTGCCAGCAGCTTAGAGGCGGGGGGATTTAACACTGAAGCTTTCTTT.

The V and J genes are TRBV30 and TRBJ1-5; TRBD1 matches at 11 bases. Germline trimming cut 2 bases from V and 7 bases from J; bases unmatched to any gene: 7. The CDR3 totals 15 residues. Germline V gene data show CDR1 as GTSNPN and CDR2 as SVGIG (reference sequence). The CDR3: CAWSPGQGGRQPQHF. CDR3 nucleotides: TGTGCCTGGAGTCCGGGACAGGGGGGGAGACAGCCCCAGCATTTT.

This chain links TRBV5-1 with TRBJ2-3, with TRBD1 matching 9 bases. Germline values: CDR1 SGHRS, CDR2 YFSETQ. This CDR3 is built from 15 residues. The trim removed 4 bases at V and 2 bases at J, leaving 5 bases unmatched. The CDR3 is CASSLGQGYTDTQYF. Written as DNA, the CDR3 is TGCGCCAGCAGCCTCGGACAGGGGTACACAGATACGCAGTATTTT.

V gene TRBV10-3 combines with J gene TRBJ2-5; D is possibly TRBD1 or TRBD2 (5 bases each). Germline values: CDR1 ENHRY, CDR2 SYGVKD. This CDR3 has 12 amino acids. Trimming took 6 bases from V and 2 from J, leaving 7 bases between them. The CDR3 nucleotides are TGTGCCATCAGGGGGGTGCAAGAGACCCAGTACTTC. It encodes CAIRGVQETQYF.

This clone showed up just once. The chain joins TRBV3-1 (or the pseudogene TRBV3-2) to TRBJ1-2; a weak D match, TRBD1 (6 bases). Germline V gene sequence: CDR1 LGHDT, CDR2 YNNKEL (reference sequence). The CDR3 contains 15 residues. V was trimmed by 0 bases and J by 4 bases, leaving 12 bases between them. The CDR3 loop is CASSQDGLGGYGYTF. The CDR3 DNA sequence: TGTGCCAGCAGCCAAGACGGTTTAGGGGGCTATGGCTACACCTTC.

The chain is built from TRBV6-5 and TRBJ2-1; maybe TRBD2 (6 bases). V was cut by 4 bases and J by 5 bases, with 12 bases left in between. CDR1 and CDR2 (germline): MNHEY, SVGAGI. This CDR3 spans 14 amino acids. CDR3 coding DNA: TGTGCCAGCAGTTTTGGGACTCGCGACAATGAGCAGTTCTTC. Encoded protein: CASSFGTRDNEQFF.

DNA for the CDR3: TGTGCCAGCAGTTACTCTTCCGGGACAGTCTCCTACGAGCAGTACTTC. Translated, it gives CASSYSSGTVSYEQYF. V is TRBV6-2 or TRBV6-3 and J is TRBJ2-7; 7 nucleotides agree with TRBD1. Germline CDR1 reads MNHEY; CDR2 reads SVGEGT. V was pared by 0 bases and J by 0 bases, with 5 bases of the junction left unmatched. The CDR3 has 16 residues.

This chain uses TRBV7-2 with TRBJ1-2; possibly TRBD1 for D (6 bases). CDR1 is SGHTA, CDR2 FQGNSA, per germline. V lost 4 bases and J 3 bases, leaving 12 bases between the germline ends. This CDR3 comprises 14 residues. CDR3 sequence reads: CASSSNRQDYGYTF. The CDR3, as DNA: TGTGCCAGCAGCTCAAATCGACAGGACTATGGCTACACCTTC.

In this sample, this clone turned up once. The chain is built from TRBV21-1 and TRBJ2-2; the DNA was not used to check the table's D call, TRBD2. TRBV21-1 is reported as a pseudogene. This CDR3 has 12 amino acids. The CDR3 bases are TGTGCCAGCCGGCGGGGCACCGGGGAGCTGTTTTTT. This translates into CASRRGTGELFF.

The chain recombines TRBV3-1 (or the pseudogene TRBV3-2) with TRBJ1-6; D ambiguous. Germline V gives CDR1 LGHDT, CDR2 YNNKEL (reference sequence). The CDR3 is 16 residues long. V lost 4 bases, J lost 10 bases, and 20 bases lay in between. DNA for the CDR3: TGTGCCAGCAGCCGCGAGGGTCCATCGTTAGGATCACCCCTCCACTTT. It is translated as CASSREGPSLGSPLHF.

The rearrangement uses TRBV7-2 and TRBJ2-1; a weak D match, TRBD2 (5 bases). Trimming cost V 1 base and J 3 bases, with 10 bases left between them. CDR1 and CDR2 (germline): SGHTA, FQGNSA. This CDR3 has 15 amino acids. DNA for the CDR3: TGTGCCAGCAGCTTAGGAGGACTTTACTACAATGAGCAGTTCTTC. This translates into CASSLGGLYYNEQFF.

The rearrangement joins TRBV6-5 to TRBJ1-1; a weak D match, TRBD1 (5 bases). The germline CDR1 and CDR2 sequences are MNHEY and SVGAGI. The CDR3 extends over 14 amino acids. V dropped 2 bases and J dropped 7 bases, with 14 bases sitting between them. CDR3 bases: TGTGCCAGCAGTTACCTCGGGGCGGGTTTTGAAGCTTTCTTT. The encoded protein is CASSYLGAGFEAFF.

The V gene is TRBV5-4, the J gene TRBJ1-6; a possible D gene is TRBD1 (6 bases). CDR1 and CDR2 from the germline V gene are SGHNT and YYREEE (reference sequence). V shed 0 bases and J shed 6 bases, with 10 bases lying between them. The CDR3 loop spans 15 amino acids. The CDR3 DNA reads TGTGCCAGCAGCTTGGCCGGACAGACTAATTCACCCCTCCACTTT. Translated: CASSLAGQTNSPLHF.

This chain uses TRBV6-5 with TRBJ2-7; TRBD1 might be the D (5 bases). This CDR3 is 11 amino acids long. V lost 7 bases, J lost 6 bases, and 10 bases lay in between. Germline assignment: CDR1 MNHEY and CDR2 SVGAGI. In nucleotides, the CDR3 is TGTGCCAGCACCCAGGGAACCGAGCAGTACTTC. Protein: CASTQGTEQYF.

The chain employs TRBV7-8 and TRBJ2-1; 7 bases agree with TRBD1. The V and J ends lost 0 bases and 2 bases, in that order; junction bases with no gene match: 1. CDR1 is SGHVS, CDR2 FQNEAQ, per germline. The CDR3 runs 15 residues. DNA of the CDR3: TGTGCCAGCAGCTTAGCAGGACAGGCCTACAATGAGCAGTTCTTC. It specifies CASSLAGQAYNEQFF.